The clone carrying this T cell receptor beta chain was seen only a few times. One entry per CDR3 protein, called by TCRdb with MiXCR from the RACE reads. The data show around 380,000 distinct CDR3 sequences, approximately 5% seen once. Time point specified: patch test 1, 2 weeks after DPC sensitization. Specified treatment: therapeutic diphenylcyclopropenone sensitization with weekly scalp DPC. The data stem from a study of human T cells and chemical hapten exposure. The junction had 4 bases not matched to a gene; V was cut back by 6 bases and J by 0 bases. The CDR3 runs to 13 residues. Germline CDR1 DFQATT, CDR2 SNEGSKA (reference sequence).

Sequencing was performed on whole blood, taken in connection with sensitization to the hapten diphenylcyclopropenone (DPC). The source is a woman aged 50 to 65 with alopecia areata. Some clones in this sample may be carry-over from other donors' samples. The chain uses TRBV20-1 and TRBJ1-2; 7 nucleotides line up with TRBD1. CDR3 DNA: TGCAGTGCCCAGGGACAGACTAACTATGGCTACACCTTC. Its protein is CSAQGQTNYGYTF.